Below are 23 T cell receptor beta chains sequenced from a single sample in a study of Graves' ophthalmopathy and Graves' hyperthyroidism. From RNA, the CDR3 regions of TCR beta chains were amplified and sequenced. HTBI primers were used in a first-round RT-PCR, which preceded a second-round multiplex PCR. TCRdb independently ran MiXCR on the multiplex PCR reads; one entry per CDR3 protein. The sample includes 150,000 to 200,000 distinct CDR3 sequences, roughly two fifths of them seen just once. The sample was peripheral blood. These receptors all come from a man under 40 with Graves' ophthalmopathy.

The rearrangement links TRBV12-3 or TRBV12-4 to TRBJ2-5; tentatively, D is TRBD1 (6 bases). V lost 4 bases and J 1 base, leaving 10 bases between the germline ends. The CDR3 is made up of 14 amino acids. CDR3 DNA sequence: TGTGCCAGCAGTTACGGGACACTCCAAGAGACCCAGTACTTC. Protein product: CASSYGTLQETQYF.

The chain recombines TRBV12-3 or TRBV12-4 with TRBJ2-7; no firm D call. The CDR3 runs to 16 residues. Trimming removed 2 bases at V and 1 base at J, with 15 bases between. In DNA form, the CDR3 reads TGTGCCAGCAGTTTATTCGGTAGGCAGGAATCCTACGAGCAGTACTTC. This codes for CASSLFGRQESYEQYF.

The sample holds many counts of this clonotype. This chain joins TRBV6-5 and TRBJ1-1; TRBD1 matches at 8 bases. There are 14 residues in the CDR3. The V and J ends lost 7 bases and 3 bases, in that order; junction bases with no gene match: 7. Germline V gene data show CDR1 as MNHEY and CDR2 as SVGAGI. Written as DNA, the CDR3 is TGTGCCAGCACACCCACAGGGGGTGACACTGAAGCTTTCTTT. Its translation is CASTPTGGDTEAFF.

The V gene is TRBV10-3, the J gene TRBJ2-2; D could derive from TRBD1 or TRBD2 (6 bases each). The CDR3 consists of 15 residues. V gave up 0 bases and J gave up 5 bases, with 10 bases separating them. Germline values: CDR1 ENHRY, CDR2 SYGVKD. The CDR3 DNA sequence: TGTGCCATCAGTGAGTCGGGGGGCCGGACCGGGGAGCTGTTTTTT. This encodes CAISESGGRTGELFF.

This clonotype came up many times. The chain uses TRBV7-2 and TRBJ2-5; possibly TRBD1 for D (7 bases). V was clipped by 6 bases and J by 4 bases, with 15 bases between them. In germline, CDR1 is SGHTA, CDR2 FQGNSA. The CDR3 has 14 residues. CDR3 sequence reads: CASSSGGRLETQYF. CDR3 sequence (DNA): TGTGCCAGCAGTTCAGGGGGGAGGTTAGAGACCCAGTACTTC.

This clonotype was recorded many times. The J gene is TRBJ2-5, the V gene TRBV28; TRBD2 aligns across 12 bases. V shed 5 bases and J 5 bases; nucleotides not matched to a gene: 15. In germline, CDR1 is MDHEN, CDR2 SYDVKM. The CDR3 is 18 residues long. The CDR3 spells CASSIQGLAGPRVETQYF. CDR3 DNA: TGTGCCAGCAGTATCCAGGGACTAGCGGGCCCGAGGGTGGAGACCCAGTACTTC.

The gene calls are TRBV28 and TRBJ2-5, with TRBD2 matching 8 bases. Germline CDR1 MDHEN, CDR2 SYDVKM. The J segment lost 1 base and the V segment lost 9 bases, leaving 7 bases of the junction unmatched. The CDR3 has 14 residues. In DNA form, the CDR3 reads TGTGCCAGTCTCGGGCTAGCGGGCCAAGAGACCCAGTACTTC. This sequence encodes CASLGLAGQETQYF.

This clonotype was counted at least ten times. The chain combines TRBV6-5 with TRBJ1-2; no firm D call. CDR3 size: 15 residues. V lost 5 bases, J lost 5 bases, and 18 bases lay in between. CDR1 MNHEY and CDR2 SVGAGI come from the germline V gene. The CDR3 DNA sequence: TGTGCCAGCAGTCCCTTCGCAAGAATGGGTTATGGCTACACCTTC. As protein: CASSPFARMGYGYTF.

This clonotype was detected ten times or more. V gene TRBV4-2 combines with J gene TRBJ2-7; D could derive from TRBD1 or TRBD2 (6 bases each). The V and J ends lost 3 bases and 4 bases respectively, with 10 bases between them. CDR3 length: 13 amino acids. The germline gives CDR1 LGHNA, CDR2 YNFKEQ. CDR3: CASSQGGRYEQYF. The DNA for the CDR3 is TGTGCCAGCAGCCAGGGGGGCCGGTACGAGCAGTACTTC.

This clonotype was counted at least ten times. The rearrangement uses TRBV28 and TRBJ2-5, with 8 bases identical to TRBD2. Trimming cost V 5 bases and J 9 bases; bases outside gene matches: 5. This CDR3 comprises 12 residues. CDR1 is MDHEN, CDR2 SYDVKM, per germline. DNA for the CDR3: TGTGCCAGCAGTACAACTAGCGGCCCCCAGTACTTC. This sequence encodes CASSTTSGPQYF.

This clonotype has ten or more counts. The rearrangement uses TRBV27 and TRBJ1-1; D unclear. This CDR3 spans 13 amino acids. The germline gives CDR1 MNHEY, CDR2 SMNVEV (reference sequence). The V gene lost 6 bases and the J gene lost 4 bases, with 12 bases spanning the gap. The CDR3 is CASRSDIGTEAFF. CDR3 in DNA: TGTGCCAGCAGATCCGACATTGGCACTGAAGCTTTCTTT.

At least ten counts were recorded for this clonotype. CDR3 coding DNA: TGTGCCAGTAGTCTTTATTCGGACGGTAGGAACGAGCAGTACTTC. Translating gives CASSLYSDGRNEQYF. The rearrangement joins TRBV19 to TRBJ2-7; no reliable D call. This CDR3 has 15 residues. Germline-derived CDR1 and CDR2 are LNHDA and SQIVND (reference sequence). Between the trimmed V and J ends, which lost 5 bases and 5 bases, there was a span of 19 bases.

This clonotype was detected many times. The chain has TRBV7-8 and TRBJ1-3, with D possibly TRBD1 on 6 matching bases. V was cut by 0 bases and J by 3 bases, with 15 bases left in between. The CDR3 covers 17 residues. Germline lookup yields CDR1 SGHVS and CDR2 FQNEAQ. The CDR3 reads CASSLASDRPLGNTIYF. CDR3 DNA: TGTGCCAGCAGCTTAGCCTCCGACAGGCCCCTTGGAAACACCATATATTTT.

The chain carries TRBV2 and TRBJ1-5; the match to TRBD1 covers 7 bases. The CDR3 totals 14 residues. The V gene's germline CDR1 is SNHLY and CDR2 FYNNEI. V lost 6 bases to trimming and J lost 1 base; unmatched junction nucleotides: 3. CDR3 in amino acids: CASSVDRSNQPQHF. The CDR3 region has the DNA TGTGCCAGCAGCGTGGACAGGAGCAATCAGCCCCAGCATTTT. Complete variable domain (other parts from reference TRBV2 and TRBJ1-5): EPEVTQTPSHQVTQMGQEVILRCVPISNHLYFYWYRQILGQKVEFLVSFYNNEISEKSEIFDDQFSVERPDGSNFTLKIRSTKLEDSAMYFCASSVDRSNQPQHFGDGTRLSIL.

Ten or more counts support this clonotype. V usage is TRBV7-2 and J usage is TRBJ1-6; 10 nucleotides agree with TRBD1. Looked up from germline, CDR1 is SGHTA and CDR2 is FQGNSA. V lost 5 bases and J lost 9; bases outside the gene matches: 7. The CDR3 length is 15 residues. The CDR3, as DNA: TGTGCCAGCAGCCCCGGGACAGGGGTTTCTTCACCCCTCCACTTT. This encodes CASSPGTGVSSPLHF. Complete variable domain (other parts from reference TRBV7-2 and TRBJ1-6): GAGVSQSPSNKVTEKGKDVELRCDPISGHTALYWYRQSLGQGLEFLIYFQGNSAPDKSGLPSDRFSAERTGGSVSTLTIQRTQQEDSAVYLCASSPGTGVSSPLHFGNGTRLTVT.

The rearrangement joins TRBV6-5 to TRBJ2-5; D is unclear. The germline gives CDR1 MNHEY, CDR2 SVGAGI. V was pared by 2 bases and J by 2 bases, with 6 bases between. The CDR3 loop spans 13 amino acids. The CDR3 DNA is TGTGCCAGCAGTTACACAGTACAAGAGACCCAGTACTTC. Residues: CASSYTVQETQYF.

The genes are TRBV4-3 and TRBJ1-3; D is uncertain. The CDR3 sequence is 13 residues long. The V end was cut by 0 bases, the J end by 3 bases, with 3 bases between. Germline V gene sequence: CDR1 LGHNA, CDR2 YSLEER. The CDR3 DNA reads TGCGCCAGCAGCCAAGATCATGGAAACACCATATATTTT. Protein sequence: CASSQDHGNTIYF.

This sequence joins TRBV6-1 and TRBJ1-1; no clear D. Germline V gene data show CDR1 as MNHNS and CDR2 as SASEGT. This CDR3 is built from 14 residues. Between the trimmed V and J ends, which lost 3 bases and 2 bases, there was a span of 10 bases. CDR3 sequence: CASSERSRNTEAFF. DNA of the CDR3: TGTGCCAGCAGTGAGAGGAGTCGTAACACTGAAGCTTTCTTT.

This clonotype was seen ten or more times. The V gene is TRBV7-2, the J gene TRBJ2-5; D gene unclear. The germline gives CDR1 SGHTA, CDR2 FQGNSA. Trimming took 5 bases from V and 5 from J, leaving 9 bases between them. This CDR3 contains 12 residues. The CDR3 nucleotides read TGTGCCAGCAGCCCCCGCTGGGAGACCCAGTACTTC. Protein sequence: CASSPRWETQYF. Complete variable domain (other parts from reference TRBV7-2 and TRBJ2-5): GAGVSQSPSNKVTEKGKDVELRCDPISGHTALYWYRQSLGQGLEFLIYFQGNSAPDKSGLPSDRFSAERTGGSVSTLTIQRTQQEDSAVYLCASSPRWETQYFGPGTRLLVL.

This chain uses TRBV7-2 with TRBJ1-2; 7 positions match TRBD1. The trim removed 4 bases at V and 5 bases at J, leaving 7 bases unmatched. Germline V gene lookup returns CDR1 SGHTA and CDR2 FQGNSA. This CDR3 is 14 amino acids long. CDR3 sequence: CASSSNRGDYGYTF. CDR3 DNA: TGTGCCAGCAGCTCCAACAGGGGCGATTATGGCTACACCTTC. Full variable domain (rest looked up from reference TRBV7-2 and TRBJ1-2): GAGVSQSPSNKVTEKGKDVELRCDPISGHTALYWYRQSLGQGLEFLIYFQGNSAPDKSGLPSDRFSAERTGGSVSTLTIQRTQQEDSAVYLCASSSNRGDYGYTFGSGTRLTVV.

This clonotype has a count of ten or more. This rearrangement joins TRBV29-1 to TRBJ2-7; D gene unclear. Between the trimmed V and J ends, which lost 8 bases and 4 bases, there was a span of 18 bases. The CDR3 has 13 residues. CDR1 SQVTM and CDR2 ANQGSEA come from the germline V gene. Here the CDR3 reads CSYRWGSSYEQYF. In DNA, the CDR3 is TGCAGCTACCGGTGGGGTTCGTCTTACGAGCAGTACTTC.

The sample holds many counts of this clonotype. V and J are TRBV6-2 or TRBV6-3 and TRBJ1-5; D remains unclear. The germline CDR1 and CDR2 sequences are MNHEY and SVGEGT. The CDR3 is 15 amino acids. Trimming cost V 6 bases and J 3 bases, with 15 bases left between them. CDR3 nucleotides: TGTGCCAGCAGATCTGTAAGCACCCCCAATCAGCCCCAGCATTTT. Its protein product is CASRSVSTPNQPQHF.

This clonotype was counted at least ten times. The chain has TRBV27 and TRBJ2-2; D call uncertain. The CDR3 runs to 12 residues. V dropped 8 bases and J dropped 6 bases, with 10 bases sitting between them. CDR1 and CDR2 from the germline V gene are MNHEY and SMNVEV (reference sequence). CDR3 nucleotides: TGTGCCAGCGTAACCCCCGCCGGGGAGCTGTTTTTT. This sequence encodes CASVTPAGELFF.